Listed below are T cell receptor beta chains from one sample, sequenced in a study of breast tumors, draining lymph nodes, adjacent tissues. TCRdb analysed the multiplex PCR reads with MiXCR anew, one entry per CDR3 protein. The repertoire includes over 150,000 distinct CDR3 sequences, 25% to 40% of them detected once, and around 4% sits in the top ten. Material: axillary lymph node tissue. Receptors originate from a female donor with breast cancer. Some clones in this sample may be carry-over from other donors' samples. The CDR3 runs from the conserved cysteine through the conserved F or W. The D gene is left open where the match is weak. Size values are once, few and many counts, or a class for expanded clones, and some rows have none.

CDR3aa: CSLGDLGNEQFF
CDR3nt: TGCAGCTTAGGGGACCTTGGGAATGAGCAGTTCTTC
v_gene: TRBV29-1
d_gene: -
abundance: -
j_gene: TRBJ2-1
len: 12

CDR3aa: CASSSGVQYTEAFF
CDR3nt: TGTGCCAGCAGCTCGGGGGTACAGTACACTGAAGCTTTCTTT
v_gene: TRBV5-6
d_gene: -
abundance: -
j_gene: TRBJ1-1
len: 14

CDR3aa: CASRLGTVAEKLFF
CDR3nt: TGTGCCAGCAGGCTCGGGACGGTAGCTGAAAAACTGTTTTTT
v_gene: TRBV12-3/TRBV12-4
d_gene: -
abundance: many
j_gene: TRBJ1-4
len: 14

CDR3aa: CSALLVNEQSF
CDR3nt: TGCAGTGCTTTATTGGTTAACGAGCAGTCCTTC
v_gene: TRBV20-1
d_gene: -
abundance: -
j_gene: TRBJ2-7
len: 11

CDR3aa: CASSVDQTSYEQYF
CDR3nt: TGTGCCAGCAGCGTAGACCAGACCTCCTACGAGCAGTACTTC
v_gene: TRBV9
d_gene: -
abundance: many
j_gene: TRBJ2-7
len: 14

CDR3aa: CASSQEGQGKNQPQHF
CDR3nt: TGCGCCAGCAGCCAAGAAGGACAGGGTAAAAATCAGCCCCAGCATTTT
v_gene: TRBV4-1
d_gene: TRBD1
abundance: many
j_gene: TRBJ1-5
len: 16

CDR3aa: CASSVGLGKNTGELFF
CDR3nt: TGTGCCAGCAGCGTAGGGCTGGGTAAGAACACCGGGGAGCTGTTTTTT
v_gene: TRBV9
d_gene: -
abundance: -
j_gene: TRBJ2-2
len: 16

CDR3aa: CAVFTNTGELFF
CDR3nt: TGTGCCGTTTTCACGAACACCGGGGAGCTGTTTTTT
v_gene: TRBV7-9
d_gene: -
abundance: many
j_gene: TRBJ2-2
len: 12

CDR3aa: CASKLGTDEQYF
CDR3nt: TGTGCCAGCAAGTTGGGAACGGACGAGCAGTACTTC
v_gene: TRBV7-2
d_gene: -
abundance: -
j_gene: TRBJ2-7
len: 12

CDR3aa: CASSFQGGSFHNEQFF
CDR3nt: TGTGCCAGCAGCTTTCAGGGCGGGAGTTTCCACAATGAGCAGTTCTTC
v_gene: TRBV7-9
d_gene: TRBD2
abundance: many
j_gene: TRBJ2-1
len: 16